This entry describes one TCR beta chain. Its antigen is currently unknown. Original analysis: With immunoSEQ giving junction-only sequences and no quality scores, filtering differed. The table came from immunoSEQ multiplex PCR; TCRdb's copy has only in-frame clones and leaves some out. V, J and clone size derive from that table, while D and trimming were established from the DNA sequence. The table lists millions of clones, 85% to 95% of them singletons. The sample belongs to a study of shared clonotypes between healthy human individuals. In the study overall: Each donor's CD4 naive and CD4 memory cells filled three plates apiece, CD8 naive two, and CD8 memory one.

Donors were healthy HIV-negative adults without recently reported acute infections or vaccinations. Germline assignment: CDR1 SNHLY and CDR2 FYNNEI. This CDR3 contains 12 residues. V lost 7 bases to trimming and J lost 6 bases, with 11 bases between them. Points from the study as a whole: On the whole, naive subsets had larger estimated richness than memory subsets had.

Sequencing was carried out using naive CD4+ T cells sorted from blood. Subset noted: CD45RA+ positively selected. The chain joins TRBV2 to TRBJ2-3; D not resolved. This clonotype was sampled from a man in his late teens or twenties in good health. The CDR3 loop is CASTQVSDTQYF. For the CDR3, the DNA is TGTGCCAGCACCCAGGTGTCGGATACGCAGTATTTT.